This T cell receptor beta chain was profiled in a study of blood T cell repertoires in COVID-19. Generated by immunoSEQ multiplex PCR, the TCRdb table keeps only in-frame clones and is missing some. The data contain about 36,000 clones, around 78% of them seen just once; the ten biggest clones take up 33%. CDR1 and CDR2 from the germline V gene are SGHNT and YYREEE (reference sequence). The CDR3 is made up of 15 amino acids. V dropped 5 bases and J dropped 2 bases, with 15 bases sitting between them. The rearrangement links TRBV5-4 to TRBJ2-3; D is perhaps TRBD1 (6 bases). Input material: peripheral blood. The clonotype was recovered from a man aged 60-69 years with acute or convalescent COVID-19. For the CDR3, the DNA is TGTGCCAGCAGAAGCCGGGACAAGAACACAGATACGCAGTATTTT. Amino acids: CASRSRDKNTDTQYF.